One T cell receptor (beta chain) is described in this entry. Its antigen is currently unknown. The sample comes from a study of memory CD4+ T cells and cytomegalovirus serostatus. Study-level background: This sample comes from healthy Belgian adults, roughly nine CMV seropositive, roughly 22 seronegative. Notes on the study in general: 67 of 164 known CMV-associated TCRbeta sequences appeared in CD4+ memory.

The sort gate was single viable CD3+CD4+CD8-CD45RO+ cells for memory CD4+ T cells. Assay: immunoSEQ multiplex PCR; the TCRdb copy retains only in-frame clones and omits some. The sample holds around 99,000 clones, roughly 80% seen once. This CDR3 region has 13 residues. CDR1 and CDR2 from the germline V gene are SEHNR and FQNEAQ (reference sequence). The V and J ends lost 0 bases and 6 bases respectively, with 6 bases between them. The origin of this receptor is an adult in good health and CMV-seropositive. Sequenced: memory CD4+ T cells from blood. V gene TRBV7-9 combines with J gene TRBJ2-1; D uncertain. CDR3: CASSLAQSNEQFF. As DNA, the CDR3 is TGTGCCAGCAGCTTAGCCCAGAGCAATGAGCAGTTCTTC.